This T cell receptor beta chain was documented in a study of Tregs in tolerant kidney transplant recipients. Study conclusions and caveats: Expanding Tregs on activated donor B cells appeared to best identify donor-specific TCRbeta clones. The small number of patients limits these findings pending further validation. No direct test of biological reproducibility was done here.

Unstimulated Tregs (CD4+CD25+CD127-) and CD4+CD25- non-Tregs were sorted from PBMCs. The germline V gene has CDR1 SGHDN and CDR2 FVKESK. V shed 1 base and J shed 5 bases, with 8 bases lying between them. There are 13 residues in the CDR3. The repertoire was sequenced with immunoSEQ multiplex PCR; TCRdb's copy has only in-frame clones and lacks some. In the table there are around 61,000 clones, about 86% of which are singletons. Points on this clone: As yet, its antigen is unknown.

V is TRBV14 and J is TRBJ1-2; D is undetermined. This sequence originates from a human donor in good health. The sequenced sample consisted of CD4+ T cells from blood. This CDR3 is CASSQGAGYGYTF. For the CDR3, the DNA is TGTGCCAGCAGCCAAGGCGCCGGGTATGGCTACACCTTC.